The clone carrying this T cell receptor (beta chain) was detected only once. The data derive from a study of control samples from healthy donors and cancer patients. The data were produced by immunoSEQ multiplex PCR, yet TCRdb's version contains in-frame clones alone and is incomplete. The sample comprises about 130,000 clones, approximately 90% of which are singletons, and more than 6.5% rests with the top ten. Germline CDR1 is GTSNPN and CDR2 is SVGIG (reference sequence). The V and J ends lost 2 bases and 7 bases respectively, with 17 bases between them. The CDR3 contains 14 residues. The TCR sequence derives from a man between 18 and 35 years old in good health. The J gene is TRBJ1-2, the V gene TRBV30; TRBD1 might be the D (5 bases). Sample: blood. The CDR3: CAWSSGGYLGGYTF. The DNA for the CDR3 is TGTGCCTGGAGTTCCGGGGGGTATCTTGGTGGCTACACCTTC.